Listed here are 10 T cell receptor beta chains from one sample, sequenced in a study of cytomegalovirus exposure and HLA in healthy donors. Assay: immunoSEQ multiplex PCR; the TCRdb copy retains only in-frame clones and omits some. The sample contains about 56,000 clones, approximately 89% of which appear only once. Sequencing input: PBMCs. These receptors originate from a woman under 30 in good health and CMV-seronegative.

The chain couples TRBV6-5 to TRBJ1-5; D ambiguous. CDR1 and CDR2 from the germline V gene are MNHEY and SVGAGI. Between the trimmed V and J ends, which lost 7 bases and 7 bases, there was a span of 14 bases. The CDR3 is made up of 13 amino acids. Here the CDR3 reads CASKAPGGQPQHF. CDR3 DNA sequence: TGTGCCAGCAAGGCCCCTGGCGGCCAGCCCCAGCATTTT.

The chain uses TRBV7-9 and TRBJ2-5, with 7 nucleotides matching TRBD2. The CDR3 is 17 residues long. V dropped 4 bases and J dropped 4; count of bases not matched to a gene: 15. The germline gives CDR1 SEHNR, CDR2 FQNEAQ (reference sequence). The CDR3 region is CASSSGLEAGVRETQYF. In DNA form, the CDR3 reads TGTGCCAGCAGCTCCGGGCTAGAGGCGGGAGTCAGAGAGACCCAGTACTTC.

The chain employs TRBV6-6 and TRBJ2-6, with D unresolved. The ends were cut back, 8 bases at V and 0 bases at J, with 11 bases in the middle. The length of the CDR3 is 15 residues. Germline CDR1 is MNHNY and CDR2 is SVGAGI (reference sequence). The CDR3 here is CASQGDLSGANVLTF. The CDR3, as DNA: TGTGCCAGCCAAGGAGATCTCTCTGGGGCCAACGTCCTGACTTTC.

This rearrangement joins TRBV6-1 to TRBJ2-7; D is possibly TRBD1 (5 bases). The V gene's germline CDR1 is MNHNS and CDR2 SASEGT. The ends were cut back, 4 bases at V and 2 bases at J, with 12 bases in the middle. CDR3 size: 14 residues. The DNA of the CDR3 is TGTGCCAGCAGTGCGCAGGCAGGGCCCTACGAGCAGTACTTC. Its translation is CASSAQAGPYEQYF.

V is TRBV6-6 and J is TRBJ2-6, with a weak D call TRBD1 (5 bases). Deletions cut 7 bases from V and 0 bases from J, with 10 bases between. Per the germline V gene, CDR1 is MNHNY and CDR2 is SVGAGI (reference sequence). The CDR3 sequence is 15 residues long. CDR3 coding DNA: TGTGCCAGCATCAACAGGTACTCTGGGGCCAACGTCCTGACTTTC. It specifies CASINRYSGANVLTF.

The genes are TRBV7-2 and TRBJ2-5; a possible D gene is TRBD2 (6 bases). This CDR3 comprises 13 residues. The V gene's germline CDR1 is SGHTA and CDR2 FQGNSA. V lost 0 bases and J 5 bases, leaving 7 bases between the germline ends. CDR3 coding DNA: TGTGCCAGCAGCTTAGCTAGCGGCGAGACCCAGTACTTC. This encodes CASSLASGETQYF.

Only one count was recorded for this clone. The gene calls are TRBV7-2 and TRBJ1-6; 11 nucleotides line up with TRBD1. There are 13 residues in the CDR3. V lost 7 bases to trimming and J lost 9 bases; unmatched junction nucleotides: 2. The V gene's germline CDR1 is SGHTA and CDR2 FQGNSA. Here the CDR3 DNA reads TGTGCCAGCACCGGGACAGGGGGTTCACCCCTCCACTTT. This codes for CASTGTGGSPLHF.

The chain's CDR3 is CASSLRGDTEAFF. CDR3 DNA sequence: TGTGCCAGCAGCTTGAGGGGTGACACTGAAGCTTTCTTT. The chain has TRBV5-5 and TRBJ1-1; D is possibly TRBD1 (5 bases). Germline CDR1 is SGHKS and CDR2 is YYEKEE (reference sequence). The CDR3 totals 13 residues. V shed 1 base and J shed 3 bases, with 7 bases lying between them.

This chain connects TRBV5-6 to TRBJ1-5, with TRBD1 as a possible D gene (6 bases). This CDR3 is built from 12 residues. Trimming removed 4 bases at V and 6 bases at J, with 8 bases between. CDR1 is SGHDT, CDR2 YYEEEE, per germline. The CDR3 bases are TGTGCCAGCAGCGTAGGGGGTCAGCCCCAGCATTTT. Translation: CASSVGGQPQHF.

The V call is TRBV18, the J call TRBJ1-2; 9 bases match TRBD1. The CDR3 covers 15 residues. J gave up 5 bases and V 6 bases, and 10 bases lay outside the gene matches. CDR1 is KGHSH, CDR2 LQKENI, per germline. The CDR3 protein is CASSPSLTGGYGYTF. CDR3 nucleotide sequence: TGTGCCAGCTCCCCCTCCCTGACAGGGGGATATGGCTACACCTTC.